This T cell receptor beta chain stems from a study of blood T cell repertoires in COVID-19. Background on the study: The United States, Italy and Spain were the sources of the acute and convalescent COVID-19 samples. T cells, B-cell-depleted T cells, or PBMCs provided the cDNA or gDNA that served as material.

Per the original data handling: Using reference gene primer amplification, nucleated cell counts were estimated. TCRdb's copy holds only in-frame clones and misses some; the assay was immunoSEQ multiplex PCR. The V and J calls and clone size are taken from that table; D and trimming were inferred from the DNA. The sample includes 50,000 to 70,000 clones, around 79% seen only once; the top ten take 2.5% to 3.5%. V lost 3 bases and J lost 5, with 14 bases in between. Germline assignment: CDR1 DFQATT and CDR2 SNEGSKA (reference sequence). The CDR3 has 14 amino acids. Input material: peripheral blood. The source is a man aged 55-75 years with acute or convalescent COVID-19. The J gene is TRBJ2-1, the V gene TRBV20-1; possible D gene TRBD1, 6 bases. CDR3 sequence: CSASRGAGDNEQFF. The CDR3 coding sequence is TGCAGTGCTAGTAGAGGGGCAGGGGACAATGAGCAGTTCTTC.